This TCR beta chain was documented in a study of T cell responses to AZD1222 COVID-19 vaccine. Germline V lookup: CDR1 SEHNR, CDR2 FQNEAQ (reference sequence). This CDR3 is built from 15 residues. Trimming cost V 0 bases and J 7 bases; bases outside gene matches: 9. This table comes from immunoSEQ multiplex PCR, and its TCRdb copy is limited to in-frame clones, with some not included. The sample shows some 99,000 clones, 87% of them seen only once. Comment on this clone: Its antigen remains unidentified.

Combined were second doses at about 4 or about 12 weeks. The study's findings and limits: Only 5 to 7 AZD1222 recipients were seropositive at baseline. Dominant CD4 TCR responses targeted spike regions 160-218 and 743-854.

The receptor comes from an adult who received the AZD1222 COVID-19 vaccine. The rearrangement joins TRBV7-9 to TRBJ2-7; 7 bases are a match to TRBD2. The sample was peripheral blood, taken 28 days after the second AZD1222 dose. The CDR3 DNA is TGTGCCAGCAGCTTAGCCGGACGAAGGGGAGGGGAGCAGTACTTC. Its translation: CASSLAGRRGGEQYF.